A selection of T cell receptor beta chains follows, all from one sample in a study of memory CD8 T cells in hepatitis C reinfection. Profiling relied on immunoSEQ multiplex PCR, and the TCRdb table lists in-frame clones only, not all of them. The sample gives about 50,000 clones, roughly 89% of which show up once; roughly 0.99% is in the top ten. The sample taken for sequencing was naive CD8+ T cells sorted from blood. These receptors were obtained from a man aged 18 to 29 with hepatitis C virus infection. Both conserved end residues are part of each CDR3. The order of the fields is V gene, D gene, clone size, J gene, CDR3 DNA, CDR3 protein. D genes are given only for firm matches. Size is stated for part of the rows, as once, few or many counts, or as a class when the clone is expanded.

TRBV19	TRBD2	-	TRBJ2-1	TGTGCCAGTAGTATCGGGGGGAATGGATACAATGAGCAGTTCTTC	CASSIGGNGYNEQFF
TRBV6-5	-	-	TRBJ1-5	TGTGCCAGCAGTTACCCTGAAGTGGGCGCAAGGCCCCAGCATTTT	CASSYPEVGARPQHF
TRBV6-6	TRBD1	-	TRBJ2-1	TGTGCCAGCAGTTACTCAACAGGGGGTAGAAATGAGCAGTTCTTC	CASSYSTGGRNEQFF
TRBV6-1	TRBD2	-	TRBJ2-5	TGTGCCAGCAGTGAAGCGCTTCTAGCGGGGGAAGAGACCCAGTACTTC	CASSEALLAGEETQYF
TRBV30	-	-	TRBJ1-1	TGTGCCTGGGTGGGAGGTGGGACTGAAGCTTTCTTT	CAWVGGGTEAFF
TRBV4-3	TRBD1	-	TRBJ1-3	TGCGCCAGCAGCCCCGGGACAGGAGCTGGAAACACCATATATTTT	CASSPGTGAGNTIYF
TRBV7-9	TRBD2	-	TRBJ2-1	TGTGCCAGCAGCTCCGACCTAGCGGCCAACAATGAGCAGTTCTTC	CASSSDLAANNEQFF
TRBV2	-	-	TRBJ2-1	TGTGCCACCCGACGGAGCTCCTACAATGAGCAGTTCTTC	CATRRSSYNEQFF
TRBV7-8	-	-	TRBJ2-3	TGTGCCAGCAGACGGAGCGGAGATACAGATACGCAGTATTTT	CASRRSGDTDTQYF
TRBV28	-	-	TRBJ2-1	TGTGCCAGCAGTTTTTTCCAGGGGGAGGATGAGCAGTTCTTC	CASSFFQGEDEQFF
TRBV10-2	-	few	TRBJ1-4	TGCGCCAGCACTATCGTGGGGGGAAGTGAAAAACTGTTTTTT	CASTIVGGSEKLFF
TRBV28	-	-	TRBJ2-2	TGTGCCAGCAGTTCCCGGGGTGGTGCGAACACCGGGGAGCTGTTTTTT	CASSSRGGANTGELFF
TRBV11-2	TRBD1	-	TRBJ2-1	TGTGCCAGCAGCCCGGGGACAGGGCCCTACAATGAGCAGTTCTTC	CASSPGTGPYNEQFF
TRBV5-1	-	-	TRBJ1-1	TGCGCCAGCAGCCCCCTGAGGGTGGGCAACACTGAAGCTTTCTTT	CASSPLRVGNTEAFF
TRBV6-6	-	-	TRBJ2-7	TGTGCCACCGCCTTGAGTGGGAGCTCCTACGAGCAGTACTTC	CATALSGSSYEQYF
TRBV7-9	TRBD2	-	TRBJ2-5	TGTGCCAGCAGTCCGGCTAGCGGTAAATCTCAAGAGACCCAGTACTTC	CASSPASGKSQETQYF
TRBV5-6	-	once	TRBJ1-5	TGTGCCAGCAGCGCGGGGGGCGGGGGATATCAGCCCCAGCATTTT	CASSAGGGGYQPQHF
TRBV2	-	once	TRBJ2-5	TGTGCCAGCAGTGTCGGCCAGGCAATCCAAGAGACCCAGTACTTC	CASSVGQAIQETQYF
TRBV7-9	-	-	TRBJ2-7	TGTGCCAGCAGCTACCCTCGGGGTGAGCCAGGCTCCTACGAGCAGTACTTC	CASSYPRGEPGSYEQYF
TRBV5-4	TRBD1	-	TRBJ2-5	TGTGCCAGCAGCTTTCAGGGGGCTAGTGGAGAGACCCAGTACTTC	CASSFQGASGETQYF
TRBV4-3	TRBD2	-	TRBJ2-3	TGCGCCAGCAGCCCGGGGGGGGCAGATACGCAGTATTTT	CASSPGGADTQYF
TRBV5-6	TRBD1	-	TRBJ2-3	TGTGCCAGCAGCTTAGGAGGACAGGGTATATGGACAGATACGCAGTATTTT	CASSLGGQGIWTDTQYF
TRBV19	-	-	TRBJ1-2	TGTGCCAGTAGTCCGGTCCATCAGGACTATGGCTACACCTTC	CASSPVHQDYGYTF
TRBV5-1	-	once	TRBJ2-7	TGCGCCAGCAGCTCTACAGGATTCTACGAGCAGTACTTC	CASSSTGFYEQYF
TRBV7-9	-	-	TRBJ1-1	TGTGCCAGCAGCTTAGTGGGGCGGGAGGGGGTGAACACTGAAGCTTTCTTT	CASSLVGREGVNTEAFF
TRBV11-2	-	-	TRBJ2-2	TGTGCCAGCAGCTTAGTGAAGCTACTCACCGGGGAGCTGTTTTTT	CASSLVKLLTGELFF
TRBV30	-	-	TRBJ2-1	TGTGCCTGGAGTGTACTACTAAGGGGGAATGAGCAGTTCTTC	CAWSVLLRGNEQFF
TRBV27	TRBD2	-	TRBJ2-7	TGTGCCAGCAGTTTGACTAGCGGGAGCTACGAGCAGTACTTC	CASSLTSGSYEQYF
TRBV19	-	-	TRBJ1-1	TGTGCCAGTAGTATAGATCCTGGGGCCACTGAAGCTTTCTTT	CASSIDPGATEAFF